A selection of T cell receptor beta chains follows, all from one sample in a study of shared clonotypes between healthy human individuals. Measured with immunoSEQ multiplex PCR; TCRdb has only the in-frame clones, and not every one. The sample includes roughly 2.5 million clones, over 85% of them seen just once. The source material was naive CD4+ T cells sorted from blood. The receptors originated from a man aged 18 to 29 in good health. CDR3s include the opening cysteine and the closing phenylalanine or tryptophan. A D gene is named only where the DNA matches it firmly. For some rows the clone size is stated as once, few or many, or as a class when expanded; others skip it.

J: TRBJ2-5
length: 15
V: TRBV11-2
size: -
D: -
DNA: TGTGCCAGCAGCTTAGATCACAGAGGGTCAGAGACCCAGTACTTC
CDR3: CASSLDHRGSETQYF

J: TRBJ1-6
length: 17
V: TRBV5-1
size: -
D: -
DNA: TGCGCCAGCAGCTTGGCGGCGGTGAGCTCCTATAATTCACCCCTCCACTTT
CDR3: CASSLAAVSSYNSPLHF

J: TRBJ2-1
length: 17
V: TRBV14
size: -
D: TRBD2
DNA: TGTGCCAGCAGCCAAGGGCGATCAGCGGGGATCTACAATGAGCAGTTCTTC
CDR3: CASSQGRSAGIYNEQFF

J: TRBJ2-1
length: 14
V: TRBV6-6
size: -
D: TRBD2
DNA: TGTGCCAGCACCGGGACTAGCGGGGGTAATGAGCAGTTCTTC
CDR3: CASTGTSGGNEQFF

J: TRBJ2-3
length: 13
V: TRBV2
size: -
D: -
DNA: TGTGCCAGCAGTAAAGAAAGCACAGATACGCAGTATTTT
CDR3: CASSKESTDTQYF

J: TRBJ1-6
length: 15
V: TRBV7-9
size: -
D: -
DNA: TGTGCCAGCAGCTTAGGGCAAAGCGAAAACTCACCCCTCCACTTT
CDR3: CASSLGQSENSPLHF

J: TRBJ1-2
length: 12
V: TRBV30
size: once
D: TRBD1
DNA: TGTGCCTGGAGCTACAGGGGGCAAGGCTACACCTTC
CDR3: CAWSYRGQGYTF

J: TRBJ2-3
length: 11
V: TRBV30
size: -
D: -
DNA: TGTGCCTGGAGTCTAGGGGATACGCAGTATTTT
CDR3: CAWSLGDTQYF

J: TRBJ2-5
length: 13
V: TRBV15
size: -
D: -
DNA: TGTGCCACCAGCAGAGATGCCCGTGAGACCCAGTACTTC
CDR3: CATSRDARETQYF

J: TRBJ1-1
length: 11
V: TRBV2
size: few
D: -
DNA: TGTGCCAGCAGTGCGGTCAGGGAAGCTTTCTTT
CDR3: CASSAVREAFF

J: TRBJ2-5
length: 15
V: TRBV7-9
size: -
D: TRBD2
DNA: TGTGCCAGCAGCTTAGGGATGGGACTAGACGAGACCCAGTACTTC
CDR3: CASSLGMGLDETQYF

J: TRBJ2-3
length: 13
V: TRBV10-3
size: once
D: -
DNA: TGTGCCATCGAACAGACCCCAGGCGGTACGCAGTATTTT
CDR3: CAIEQTPGGTQYF

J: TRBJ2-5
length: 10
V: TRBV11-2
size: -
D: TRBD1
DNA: TGTGCCATACAAAACGGACAGGGGTACTTC
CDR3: CAIQNGQGYF

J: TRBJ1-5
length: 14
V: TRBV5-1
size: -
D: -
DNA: TGCGCCAGCAGCCGTGAGGGGATCAATCAGCCCCAGCATTTT
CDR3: CASSREGINQPQHF

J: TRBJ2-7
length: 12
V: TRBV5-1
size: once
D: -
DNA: TGCGCCAGCAGTTCCGGGGGCTACGAGCAGTACTTC
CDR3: CASSSGGYEQYF

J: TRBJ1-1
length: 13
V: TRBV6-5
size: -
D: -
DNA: TGTGCCAGCAGTTACTCGAACAGAATTGAAGCTTTCTTT
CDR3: CASSYSNRIEAFF

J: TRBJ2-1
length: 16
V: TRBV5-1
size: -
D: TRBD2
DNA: TGCGCCAGCAGCGTGGGATCTAGCGGGGGGAACAATGAGCAGTTCTTC
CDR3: CASSVGSSGGNNEQFF

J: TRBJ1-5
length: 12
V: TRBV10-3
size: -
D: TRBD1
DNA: TGTGCCATCAGGGACAGGGAGCAGCCCCAGCATTTT
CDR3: CAIRDREQPQHF

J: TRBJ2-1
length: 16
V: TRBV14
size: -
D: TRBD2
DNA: TGTGCCAGCAGCCCGACTCTAGCGGGAGGTTACAATGAGCAGTTCTTC
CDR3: CASSPTLAGGYNEQFF

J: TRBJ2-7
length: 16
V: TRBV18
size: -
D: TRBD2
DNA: TGTGCCAGCTCACCCCAGGGCGGGACTAGCGGCTACGAGCAGTACTTC
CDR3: CASSPQGGTSGYEQYF

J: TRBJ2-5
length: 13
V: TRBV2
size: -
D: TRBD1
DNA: TGTGCCAGCGGTGACAGGGGGGGTCGAACCCAGTACTTC
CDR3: CASGDRGGRTQYF

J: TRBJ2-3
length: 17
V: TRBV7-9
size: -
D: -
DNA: TGTGCCACCTCAGATGGGGTCTTCGGAATAACCACAGATACGCAGTATTTT
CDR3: CATSDGVFGITTDTQYF

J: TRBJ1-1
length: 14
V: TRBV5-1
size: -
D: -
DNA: TGCGCCAGCAGCTTGTCAGGGTGGGACACTGAAGCTTTCTTT
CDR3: CASSLSGWDTEAFF

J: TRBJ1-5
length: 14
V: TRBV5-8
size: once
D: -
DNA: TGTGCCAGCAGCTTACTGTATAGCAATCAGCCCCAGCATTTT
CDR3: CASSLLYSNQPQHF

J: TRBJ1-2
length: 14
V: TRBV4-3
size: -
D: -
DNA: TGCGCCAGCAGCCAAGATGGGACGGTCTATGGCTACACCTTC
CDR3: CASSQDGTVYGYTF

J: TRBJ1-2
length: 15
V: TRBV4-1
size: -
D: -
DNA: TGCGCCAGCAGCCAAGCGGGGGGTGCCCCCTATGGCTACACCTTC
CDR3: CASSQAGGAPYGYTF

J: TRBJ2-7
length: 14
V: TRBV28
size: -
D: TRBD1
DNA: TGTGCCAGCAGTCCAGGGGGCTGGTCCTACGAGCAGTACTTC
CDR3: CASSPGGWSYEQYF

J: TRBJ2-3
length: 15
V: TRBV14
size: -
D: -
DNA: TGTGCCAGCAGTCTGGGACTTGGAAGCACAGATACGCAGTATTTT
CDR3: CASSLGLGSTDTQYF

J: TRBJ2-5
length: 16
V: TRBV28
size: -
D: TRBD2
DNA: TGTGCCAGCAGTCCGATCCTAGCGGAGCCTAAAGAGACCCAGTACTTC
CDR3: CASSPILAEPKETQYF

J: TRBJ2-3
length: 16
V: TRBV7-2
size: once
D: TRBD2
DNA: TGTGCCAGCAGCCCCACCCAGCGGGAGGGAACAGATACGCAGTATTTT
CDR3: CASSPTQREGTDTQYF

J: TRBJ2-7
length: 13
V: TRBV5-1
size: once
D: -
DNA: TGCGCCAGCAGCTTTCCTACCCCCTACGAGCAGTACTTC
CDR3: CASSFPTPYEQYF

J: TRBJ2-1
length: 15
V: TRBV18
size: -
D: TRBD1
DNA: TGTGCCAGCTCACCCGGACAGGGGGCGCGCAATGAGCAGTTCTTC
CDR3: CASSPGQGARNEQFF

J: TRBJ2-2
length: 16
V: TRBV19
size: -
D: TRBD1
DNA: TGTGCCAGGATGGGTTGGGGACAGGGGAACACCGGGGAGCTGTTTTTT
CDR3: CARMGWGQGNTGELFF

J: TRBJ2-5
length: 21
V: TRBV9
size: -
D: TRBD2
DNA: TGTGCCAGCAGCGTAGCTGGGGCAGGGGGTGTATCTAGCGGGGTACAAGAGACCCAGTACTTC
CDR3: CASSVAGAGGVSSGVQETQYF

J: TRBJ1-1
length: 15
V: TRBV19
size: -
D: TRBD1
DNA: TGTGCCAGTAGTATCCAGGGACAGGGGGACACTGAAGCTTTCTTT
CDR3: CASSIQGQGDTEAFF

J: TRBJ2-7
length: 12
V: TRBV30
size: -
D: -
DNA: TGTGCCTGGAGTCGGGGGCCTGGCGAGCAGTACTTC
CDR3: CAWSRGPGEQYF

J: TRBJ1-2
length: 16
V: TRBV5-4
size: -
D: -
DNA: TGTGCCAGCAGCCCGGACGGTCTTGGGGGCAACTATGGCTACACCTTC
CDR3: CASSPDGLGGNYGYTF